These 27 T cell receptor beta chains came from one sample sequenced in a study of CD8 T cells in Susac syndrome. RNA totalling roughly 0.45 to 1 ug underwent reverse transcription with random hexamers. TCRdb analysed the immunoSEQ multiplex PCR reads with MiXCR anew, one entry per CDR3 protein. The sample includes approximately 150,000 distinct CDR3 sequences, 92% of them seen just once. Material for sequencing was CD4+ T cells from PBMCs. The receptors derive from a human donor in good health.

The chain has TRBV19 and TRBJ1-6; 8 bases agree with TRBD1. The CDR3 spans 14 residues. The V and J ends lost 6 bases and 9 bases, in that order; junction bases with no gene match: 7. Looked up from germline, CDR1 is LNHDA and CDR2 is SQIVND (reference sequence). CDR3 region: CASSLQGAGSPLHF. CDR3 in DNA: TGTGCCAGTAGCCTGCAGGGGGCCGGTTCACCCCTCCACTTT.

V and J are TRBV5-1 and TRBJ2-5, with 11 bases fitting TRBD1. J was trimmed by 3 bases and V by 7 bases; bases with no gene match: 8. This CDR3 has 15 residues. Germline-derived CDR1 and CDR2 are SGHRS and YFSETQ. The CDR3 here is CASWRGTGGEETQYF. CDR3 bases: TGCGCCAGCTGGAGAGGGACAGGGGGAGAAGAGACCCAGTACTTC.

The chain links TRBV30 to TRBJ2-2, with D unclear. CDR1 is GTSNPN and CDR2 is SVGIG in the germline V gene (reference sequence). This CDR3 is built from 13 residues. V gave up 0 bases and J gave up 6 bases, with 8 bases separating them. The CDR3 DNA is TGTGCCTGGAGTGTATTTGAGGCCGGGGAGCTGTTTTTT. Amino acid sequence: CAWSVFEAGELFF.

The rearrangement uses TRBV18 and TRBJ2-4; 11 bases fit TRBD1. The junction had 4 bases not matched to a gene; V was cut back by 5 bases and J by 7 bases. CDR1 and CDR2 from the germline V gene are KGHSH and LQKENI. CDR3 length: 14 amino acids. The CDR3 here is CASSGQGAPNIQYF. CDR3 coding DNA: TGTGCCAGCTCAGGACAGGGGGCGCCCAACATTCAGTACTTC.

The chain has TRBV18 and TRBJ2-5; 8 nucleotides match TRBD1. The CDR3 loop spans 15 amino acids. Germline V gene data show CDR1 as KGHSH and CDR2 as LQKENI. V was clipped by 0 bases and J by 7 bases; unmatched bases: 7. The CDR3: CASSPPTGDRRTQYF. DNA for the CDR3: TGTGCCAGCTCACCACCGACAGGGGACCGTCGGACCCAGTACTTC. Complete variable domain (other parts from reference TRBV18 and TRBJ2-5): NAGVMQNPRHLVRRRGQEARLRCSPMKGHSHVYWYRQLPEEGLKFMVYLQKENIIDESGMPKERFSAEFPKEGPSILRIQQVVRGDSAAYFCASSPPTGDRRTQYFGPGTRLLVL.

The rearrangement links TRBV20-1 to TRBJ2-4; D is possibly TRBD1 (5 bases). V dropped 4 bases and J dropped 3 bases, with 13 bases sitting between them. The CDR3 covers 14 residues. The germline V gene has CDR1 DFQATT and CDR2 SNEGSKA (reference sequence). CDR3 sequence: CSAMAQGSKNIQYF. The CDR3 DNA reads TGCAGTGCTATGGCGCAGGGAAGCAAAAACATTCAGTACTTC.

This rearrangement joins TRBV20-1 to TRBJ1-4; 7 nucleotides agree with TRBD1. V shed 0 bases, J shed 10 bases, and the junction held 11 bases outside the gene matches. The CDR3 extends over 15 amino acids. Germline lookup yields CDR1 DFQATT and CDR2 SNEGSKA (reference sequence). DNA for the CDR3: TGCAGTGCTAGAGATCACAAAGAGGGGGCAGGAAAACTGTTTTTT. It specifies CSARDHKEGAGKLFF.

The chain recombines TRBV18 with TRBJ2-2; no clear D. CDR1 is KGHSH and CDR2 is LQKENI in the germline V gene. The CDR3 extends over 13 amino acids. The ends were cut back, 3 bases at V and 1 base at J, with 3 bases in the middle. This CDR3 reads CASSPLNTGELFF. The DNA for the CDR3 is TGTGCCAGCTCACCCCTGAACACCGGGGAGCTGTTTTTT.

J is TRBJ2-7 and V is TRBV5-1; D possibly corresponds to TRBD1 (6 bases). The CDR3 extends over 14 amino acids. Germline V gene lookup returns CDR1 SGHRS and CDR2 YFSETQ. The germline V and J ends were trimmed by 3 bases and 2 bases, with 12 bases remaining between them. CDR3 sequence (DNA): TGCGCCAGCAGCTCCCGGGACACTACCTACGAGCAGTACTTC. Protein: CASSSRDTTYEQYF.

The genes are TRBV5-4 and TRBJ2-1; 14 bases match TRBD2. CDR1 and CDR2 (germline): SGHNT, YYREEE (reference sequence). The CDR3 extends over 17 amino acids. The trim removed 4 bases at V and 4 bases at J, leaving 7 bases unmatched. CDR3 coding DNA: TGTGCCAGCAGCCACGGGACTAGCGGGGGCCGATACAATGAGCAGTTCTTC. It is translated as CASSHGTSGGRYNEQFF.

The V gene is TRBV6-5, the J gene TRBJ2-5, with D unclear. Per the germline V gene, CDR1 is MNHEY and CDR2 is SVGAGI. V lost 4 bases, J lost 7 bases, and 7 bases lay in between. CDR3 length: 11 amino acids. The DNA of the CDR3 is TGTGCCAGCAGTTCAGATTGGACCCAGTACTTC. Protein sequence: CASSSDWTQYF.

V and J are TRBV12-3 or TRBV12-4 and TRBJ1-2, with D perhaps matching TRBD1 (5 bases). Trimming took 6 bases from V and 4 from J, leaving 12 bases between them. The CDR3 is 13 residues long. As DNA, the CDR3 is TGTGCCAGCAGGTCGACAGTTCTCTATGGCTACACCTTC. Its translation: CASRSTVLYGYTF.

This clonotype was found once. The V call is TRBV20-1, the J call TRBJ1-5; D ambiguous. The germline CDR1 and CDR2 sequences are DFQATT and SNEGSKA (reference sequence). Trimming left V 3 bases short and J 0 bases short, with 6 bases between. The CDR3 extends over 13 amino acids. The CDR3 nucleotides read TGCAGTGCTAGTGCCCTTAGCAATCAGCCCCAGCATTTT. This gives the protein CSASALSNQPQHF.

This rearrangement joins TRBV7-3 to TRBJ1-1; 7 nucleotides match TRBD1. Germline V gives CDR1 SGHTA, CDR2 FQGTGA. V gave up 5 bases and J gave up 1 base; unmatched junction bases: 4. This CDR3 is built from 14 residues. The CDR3 reads CASSPGDRNTEAFF. In DNA, the CDR3 is TGTGCCAGCAGCCCCGGGGACAGGAACACTGAAGCTTTCTTT. Combining the CDR3 with reference TRBV7-3 and TRBJ1-1 gives the whole variable domain GAGVSQTPSNKVTEKGKYVELRCDPISGHTALYWYRQSLGQGPEFLIYFQGTGAADDSGLPNDRFFAVRPEGSVSTLKIQRTERGDSAVYLCASSPGDRNTEAFFGQGTRLTVV.

The chain uses TRBV7-9 and TRBJ2-7, with D perhaps matching TRBD1 (6 bases). The CDR3 has 15 residues. Trimming removed 4 bases at V and 0 bases at J, with 13 bases between. Germline loops: CDR1 SEHNR, CDR2 FQNEAQ (reference sequence). The CDR3 protein is CASSSRQVTSYEQYF. The DNA of the CDR3 is TGTGCCAGCAGCTCCCGACAGGTAACCTCCTACGAGCAGTACTTC.

The chain carries TRBV7-9 and TRBJ2-3, with TRBD1 as a possible D gene (6 bases). This CDR3 region has 16 residues. V gave up 1 base and J gave up 8 bases, with 19 bases separating them. Germline CDR1 reads SEHNR; CDR2 reads FQNEAQ (reference sequence). The DNA of the CDR3 is TGTGCCAGCAGCTTAGGTGGGACACGGAGCAAGGGTACGCAGTATTTT. Its protein is CASSLGGTRSKGTQYF.

The chain recombines TRBV6-6 with TRBJ2-3; 7 bases agree with TRBD2. This CDR3 spans 14 amino acids. The germline CDR1 and CDR2 sequences are MNHNY and SVGAGI (reference sequence). V trimming: 6 bases; J trimming: 5 bases; junction bases outside the gene matches: 8. CDR3 sequence: CASSRSGTGDTQYF. In nucleotides, the CDR3 is TGTGCCAGCAGCCGCAGCGGGACCGGAGATACGCAGTATTTT.

The chain uses TRBV2 and TRBJ1-1; 8 bases fit TRBD1. V trimming: 6 bases; J trimming: 2 bases; junction bases outside the gene matches: 5. The CDR3 has 14 residues. From germline, CDR1 is SNHLY and CDR2 FYNNEI. CDR3 nucleotide sequence: TGTGCCAGCAGCGCTGGACAGGGAAACACTGAAGCTTTCTTT. Translation gives CASSAGQGNTEAFF.

This rearrangement joins TRBV28 to TRBJ1-2, with 7 bases lining up with TRBD1. The CDR3 runs to 13 residues. V gave up 10 bases and J gave up 0 bases; unmatched junction bases: 5. Germline V lookup: CDR1 MDHEN, CDR2 SYDVKM. This CDR3 reads CATRQGANYGYTF. DNA for the CDR3: TGTGCCACTCGACAGGGTGCTAACTATGGCTACACCTTC.

This chain joins TRBV7-2 and TRBJ2-1; D may be TRBD1 (6 bases). In germline, CDR1 is SGHTA, CDR2 FQGNSA. V shed 5 bases and J shed 2 bases, with 13 bases lying between them. The CDR3 sequence is 15 residues long. CDR3 sequence reads: CASSDPGTTYNEQFF. Here the CDR3 DNA reads TGTGCCAGCAGCGACCCCGGGACAACCTACAATGAGCAGTTCTTC.

J is TRBJ1-1 and V is TRBV4-1, with TRBD1 matching over 8 bases. The CDR3 has 15 amino acids. The germline V gene has CDR1 MGHRA and CDR2 YSYEKL. The junction had 8 bases not matched to a gene; V was cut back by 4 bases and J by 4 bases. CDR3 amino acids: CASSPSGGRGTEAFF. In DNA form, the CDR3 reads TGCGCCAGCAGCCCGTCAGGGGGCAGGGGCACTGAAGCTTTCTTT.

This clonotype occurred once. The rearrangement joins TRBV5-1 to TRBJ2-4; D assignment may be TRBD1 or TRBD2 (5 bases each). Looked up from germline, CDR1 is SGHRS and CDR2 is YFSETQ. Trimming cost V 3 bases and J 0 bases, with 13 bases left between them. This CDR3 region has 16 residues. CDR3 DNA: TGCGCCAGCAGCTCCGGGACCTCCTTAGCCAAAAACATTCAGTACTTC. Its translation: CASSSGTSLAKNIQYF.

V and J are TRBV6-1 and TRBJ2-3; possible D gene TRBD2, 6 bases. Germline lookup yields CDR1 MNHNS and CDR2 SASEGT. The CDR3 sequence is 17 residues long. V lost 8 bases and J 4 bases, leaving 25 bases between the germline ends. The CDR3 bases are TGTGCCAGCGTCGGTATAAGGGGTAGCGGTAACCCAGATACGCAGTATTTT. It is translated as CASVGIRGSGNPDTQYF.

This clonotype has only one observation. The gene calls are TRBV10-3 and TRBJ1-1; D is perhaps TRBD1 (5 bases). The ends were cut back, 6 bases at V and 8 bases at J, with 16 bases in the middle. The CDR3 has 13 residues. CDR1 and CDR2 (germline): ENHRY, SYGVKD. This CDR3 is CAIRQATSREAFF. The CDR3 coding sequence is TGTGCCATCAGACAGGCAACCTCCCGGGAAGCTTTCTTT.

V is TRBV5-1 and J is TRBJ1-6; tentatively, D is TRBD1 (5 bases). V lost 1 base and J 9 bases, leaving 11 bases between the germline ends. The germline V gene has CDR1 SGHRS and CDR2 YFSETQ. The CDR3 runs to 14 residues. This chain's CDR3 is CASSLFGGGSPLHF. The CDR3, as DNA: TGCGCCAGCAGCTTGTTTGGGGGAGGTTCACCCCTCCACTTT.

V and J are TRBV7-9 and TRBJ1-1, with a weak D call TRBD1 (6 bases). Germline V lookup: CDR1 SEHNR, CDR2 FQNEAQ (reference sequence). V was cut by 5 bases and J by 0 bases, with 13 bases left in between. This CDR3 spans 15 amino acids. The CDR3 DNA reads TGTGCCAGCAGCAAAGGGGGGGCCATGAACACTGAAGCTTTCTTT. Translating gives CASSKGGAMNTEAFF.

This clonotype has only a few counts. The V and J genes are TRBV7-9 and TRBJ2-7; tentatively, D is TRBD2 (6 bases). V was cut by 0 bases and J by 5 bases, with 8 bases left in between. Germline V CDR1 and CDR2: SEHNR, FQNEAQ (reference sequence). The CDR3 has 13 amino acids. CDR3 DNA sequence: TGTGCCAGCAGCTTAGCGGGCGGGGACGAGCAGTACTTC. It translates to CASSLAGGDEQYF.